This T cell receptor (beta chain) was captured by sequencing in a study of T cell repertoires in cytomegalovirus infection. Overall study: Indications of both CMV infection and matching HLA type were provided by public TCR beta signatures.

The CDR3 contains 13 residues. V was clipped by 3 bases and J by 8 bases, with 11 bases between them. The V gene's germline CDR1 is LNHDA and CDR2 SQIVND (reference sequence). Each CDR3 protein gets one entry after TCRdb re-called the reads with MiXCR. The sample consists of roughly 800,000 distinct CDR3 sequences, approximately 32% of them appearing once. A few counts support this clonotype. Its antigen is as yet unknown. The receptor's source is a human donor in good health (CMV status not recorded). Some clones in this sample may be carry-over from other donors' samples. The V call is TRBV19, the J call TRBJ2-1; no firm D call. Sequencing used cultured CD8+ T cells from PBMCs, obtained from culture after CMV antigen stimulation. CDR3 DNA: TGTGCCAGTAGTATGGCCCTGGGCCATGAGCAGTTCTTC. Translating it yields CASSMALGHEQFF.